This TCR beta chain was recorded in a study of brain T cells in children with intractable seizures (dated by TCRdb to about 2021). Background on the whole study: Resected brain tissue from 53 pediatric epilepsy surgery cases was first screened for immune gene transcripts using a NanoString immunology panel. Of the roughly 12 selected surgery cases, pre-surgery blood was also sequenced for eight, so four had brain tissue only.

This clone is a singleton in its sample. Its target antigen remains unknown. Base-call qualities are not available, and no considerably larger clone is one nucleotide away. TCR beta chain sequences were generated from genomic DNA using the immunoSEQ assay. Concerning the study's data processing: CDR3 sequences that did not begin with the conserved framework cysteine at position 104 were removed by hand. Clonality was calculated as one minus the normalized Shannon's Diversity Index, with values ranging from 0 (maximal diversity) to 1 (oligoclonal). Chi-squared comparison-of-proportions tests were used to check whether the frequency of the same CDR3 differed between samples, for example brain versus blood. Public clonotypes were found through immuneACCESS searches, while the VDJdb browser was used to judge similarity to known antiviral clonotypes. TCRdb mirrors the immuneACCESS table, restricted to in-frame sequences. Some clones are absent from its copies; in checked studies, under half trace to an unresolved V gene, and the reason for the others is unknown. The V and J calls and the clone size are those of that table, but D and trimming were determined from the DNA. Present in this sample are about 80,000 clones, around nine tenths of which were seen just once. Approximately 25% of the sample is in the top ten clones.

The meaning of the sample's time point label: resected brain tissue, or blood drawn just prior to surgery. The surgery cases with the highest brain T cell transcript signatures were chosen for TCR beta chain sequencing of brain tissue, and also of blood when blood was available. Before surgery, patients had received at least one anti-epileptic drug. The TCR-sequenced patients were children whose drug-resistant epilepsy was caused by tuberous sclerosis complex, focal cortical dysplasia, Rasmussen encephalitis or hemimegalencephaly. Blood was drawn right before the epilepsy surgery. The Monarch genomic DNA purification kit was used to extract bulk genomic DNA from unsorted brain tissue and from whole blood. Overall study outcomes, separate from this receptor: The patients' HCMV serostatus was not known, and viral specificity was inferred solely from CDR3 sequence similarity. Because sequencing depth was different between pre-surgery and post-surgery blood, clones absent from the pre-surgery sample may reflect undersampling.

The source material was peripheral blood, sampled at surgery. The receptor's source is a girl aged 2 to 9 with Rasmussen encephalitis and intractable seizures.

CDR3 loop: CASSAGTSGSPPYEQYF. The DNA sequence is TGTGCCAGCAGCGCTGGAACTAGCGGGAGCCCCCCCTACGAGCAGTACTTC. The chain links TRBV5-4 with TRBJ2-7, with 11 bases aligning to TRBD2. Germline trimming amounts to 4 bases on V and 2 bases on J, with 11 as the count of junction bases outside the gene matches. The cysteine opens and the phenylalanine closes a CDR3 of 17 amino acids. Of all the DNA, just the CDR3 is kept, 51 bases in frame from base 1. The germline V gene (reference sequence) specifies SGHNT as CDR1 and YYREEE as CDR2.